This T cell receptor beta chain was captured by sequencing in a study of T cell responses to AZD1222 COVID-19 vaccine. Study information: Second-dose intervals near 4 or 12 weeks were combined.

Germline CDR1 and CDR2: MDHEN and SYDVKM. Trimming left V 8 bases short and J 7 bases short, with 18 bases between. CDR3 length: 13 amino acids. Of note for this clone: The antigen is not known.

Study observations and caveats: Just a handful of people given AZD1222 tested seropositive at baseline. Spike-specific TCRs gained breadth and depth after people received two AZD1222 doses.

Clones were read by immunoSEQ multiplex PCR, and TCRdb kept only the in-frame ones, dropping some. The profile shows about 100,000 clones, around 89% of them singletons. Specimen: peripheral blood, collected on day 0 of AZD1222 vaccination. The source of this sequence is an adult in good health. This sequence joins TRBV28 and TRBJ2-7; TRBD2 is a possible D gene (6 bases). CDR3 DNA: TGTGCCAGCTCTACCGGGACCGCGGGAGAGCAGTACTTC. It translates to CASSTGTAGEQYF.